A single TCR beta chain is shown here with its context. This clonotype was detected many times. This clone's antigen is unknown. No clone much larger than this one lies a single base away; base qualities are absent. TCRdb names Illumina NovaSeq 6000 as the instrument used. TCRalpha and TCRbeta cDNA libraries were built by 5'RACE with constant-segment primers, adding sample barcodes and unique molecular identifiers. Trizol reagent was used to extract RNA from every sample. Libraries were amplified in two PCR steps, with a second sample barcode and Illumina TruSeq adapters added in the second step. The libraries were sequenced on an Illumina NovaSeq using 2 x 150 bp paired-end reads. Under the source paper's analysis protocol: Demultiplexing of reads and collapsing into UMI-guided consensus sequences were performed with migec v1.2.7. Using mixcr v2.1.11, the UMI consensuses were aligned to TRA and TRB V and J templates and assembled into clonotypes. Clonotypes were classified as expanded or contracted when called significant by both edgeR and NoisET, with noise models trained on biological replicates. For edgeR calls, the cutoffs were a false discovery rate-adjusted p below 0.01 and a log2 fold-change threshold of 1. As an exploratory analysis of dynamics, max-normalized trajectories of the 1000 most abundant clonotypes were examined by PCA with hierarchical clustering. Each responding clone was given a CD4 or CD8 phenotype based on the CD4+ and CD8+ repertoires, which had been sequenced separately. Using fastp trimming at Q25 and MiXCR clonotype assembly, TCRdb reanalyzed the public sequencing data and kept in-frame beta chains. One record per CDR3 amino acid sequence lists the most common genes and DNA. TCRdb assigned the V and J calls; the authors' analysis was not used. The sample table lists about 350,000 distinct CDR3 sequences, roughly 15% of them with a count of one. The top ten hold about 24% of the sample.

These data are taken from a study of T-cell memory formation after mild COVID-19 listed by TCRdb under 2021. For context, the study as a whole: TCR sequence clusters from the two donors were found to be largely donor specific. In a couple of donors, T-cell clones that expanded and contracted after mild COVID-19 were tracked by sequencing TCRalpha and TCRbeta repertoires over time. The cohort was made up of two young adult volunteers, one female and one male, who were previously healthy. Study-level results and caveats: Some responding clones were detected in pre-infection memory, suggesting pre-existing cross-reactive memory T cells joined the SARS-CoV-2 response. Contracting CD4+ clones were found mainly in CM and EM memory subsets, while CD8+ clones were enriched in EMRA. Whether the second-wave clones peaking on day 37 were SARS-CoV-2 specific was not confirmed. From day 15 to 85, contracting clones showed balanced CD4/CD8 phenotypes, whereas a second wave of clones that expanded from day 15 to 37 leaned towards CD4+. The study included only a couple of mild cases, and larger cohorts that include severe cases with pre-infection samples were judged to be necessary.

From cysteine to phenylalanine, the CDR3 is 13 amino acids long. The kept DNA is CDR3 alone, 39 bases in frame from the first base. V is reduced by 5 bases and J by 2 bases, leaving a spacing of 8 bases between them. Ficoll-Paque density gradient centrifugation was the method used to isolate PBMCs. Sequenced: PBMCs or a T cell subset sorted from them (not recorded which). The TCR was taken from a man aged 18-30 years who had mild COVID-19 (a few samples of this study predate the infection). The sample titles of this study are shuffled in the database, so cell type and time point are left out; the donor was told from shared clones. The rearranged chain carries TRBV12-3 or TRBV12-4 and TRBJ2-3; no confident D gene assignment can be made. The DNA sequence is as follows: TGTGCCAGCAGTCCCGACAACACAGATACGCAGTATTTT. It is translated as CASSPDNTDTQYF.